This is a list of T cell receptor beta chains from one sample in a study of blood T cell repertoires in COVID-19. Some clones are missing from TCRdb's copy, which holds only in-frame ones; the method was immunoSEQ multiplex PCR. The profile shows 80,000 to 95,000 clones, approximately 81% of them singletons. The sequenced sample was peripheral blood. The source is a man older than 75 with acute or convalescent COVID-19. The CDR3 runs from the conserved cysteine through the conserved F or W. The order of the fields is J gene, D gene, V gene, clone size, CDR3 protein, CDR3 DNA. The D gene is left open where the match is weak. Rows give clone size only sometimes, using once, few, many, or a class for an expanded clone.

TRBJ1-6 NA TRBV7-3 NA CASSIRGRGNSPLHF TGTGCCAGCAGCATCCGGGGTCGTGGGAATTCACCCCTCCACTTT
TRBJ1-2 TRBD1 TRBV27 NA CASRTGSAYGYTF TGTGCCAGCAGGACAGGGTCGGCCTATGGCTACACCTTC
TRBJ2-1 TRBD1 TRBV24-1 NA CATSLRDRVHNEQFF TGTGCCACCAGCCTCCGGGACAGGGTCCACAATGAGCAGTTCTTC
TRBJ2-1 TRBD2 TRBV11-3 NA CASSGEAAGGPGNEQFF TGTGCCAGCAGCGGCGAAGCGGCGGGAGGGCCGGGTAATGAGCAGTTCTTC
TRBJ2-7 TRBD2 TRBV7-6 NA CASSLVEERGRAYEQYF TGTGCCAGCAGCTTAGTAGAGGAGCGGGGGCGGGCCTACGAGCAGTACTTC
TRBJ1-5 NA TRBV27 NA CASSRGQRYSNQPQHF TGTGCCAGCAGTCGTGGACAGAGATATAGCAATCAGCCCCAGCATTTT
TRBJ1-5 TRBD1 TRBV19 NA CASSGQGAFQPQHF TGTGCCAGTAGCGGACAGGGGGCGTTTCAGCCCCAGCATTTT
TRBJ2-7 NA TRBV19 NA CASSIWLFYEQYF TGTGCCAGTAGTATTTGGCTCTTTTACGAGCAGTACTTC
TRBJ2-2 NA TRBV7-3 NA CASSLRSSTGELFF TGTGCCAGCAGCTTGAGGTCCTCTACCGGGGAGCTGTTTTTT
TRBJ2-1 TRBD1 TRBV6-5 NA CATVGTVYNEQFF TGTGCCACTGTCGGGACAGTTTACAATGAGCAGTTCTTC
TRBJ2-4 TRBD2 TRBV28 NA CASSGLAGAGNIQYF TGTGCCAGCAGCGGACTAGCGGGAGCGGGGAACATTCAGTACTTC
TRBJ1-2 NA TRBV7-6 NA CASSLEDRAYGYTF TGTGCCAGCAGCTTAGAAGACAGAGCCTATGGCTACACCTTC
TRBJ1-1 NA TRBV5-1 NA CASSLEADTEAFF TGCGCCAGCAGCTTGGAGGCGGACACTGAAGCTTTCTTT
TRBJ2-5 TRBD2 TRBV7-2 NA CASSPFPGLAVQETQYF TGTGCCAGCAGCCCGTTCCCCGGACTAGCGGTTCAAGAGACCCAGTACTTC
TRBJ2-3 NA TRBV2 NA CASIEGGFSTDTQYF TGTGCCAGCATCGAGGGCGGATTTAGCACAGATACGCAGTATTTT
TRBJ2-1 TRBD2 TRBV27 NA CASSREWREGQYNEQFF TGTGCCAGCAGTCGCGAGTGGCGGGAGGGCCAATACAATGAGCAGTTCTTC
TRBJ2-1 NA TRBV3-1/TRBV3-2 NA CASILNYSSYNEQFF TGTGCCAGCATCCTGAACTATTCCTCCTACAATGAGCAGTTCTTC
TRBJ1-2 TRBD1 TRBV10-3 NA CAISEVGTGGSGYTF TGTGCCATCAGTGAAGTTGGGACAGGGGGCAGTGGCTACACCTTC
TRBJ2-7 TRBD2 TRBV5-1 once CASSRGRTYEQYF TGCGCCAGCAGCCGCGGGAGGACCTACGAGCAGTACTTC
TRBJ1-6 TRBD1 TRBV18 few CASSPGDRYNSPLHF TGTGCCAGCTCACCGGGGGACAGGTATAATTCACCCCTCCACTTT
TRBJ2-2 NA TRBV24-1 NA CATSDRGVIGELFF TGTGCCACCAGTGACAGGGGAGTGATCGGGGAGCTGTTTTTT
TRBJ1-2 TRBD1 TRBV14 NA CASSQVTGGFGYTF TGTGCCAGCAGCCAAGTAACAGGGGGTTTCGGCTACACCTTC
TRBJ2-1 TRBD1 TRBV4-1 NA CASSRAPGTGASNEQFF TGCGCCAGCAGCCGAGCCCCCGGGACAGGGGCTTCCAATGAGCAGTTCTTC
TRBJ2-5 TRBD2 TRBV2 once CASMGGQETQYF TGTGCCAGCATGGGGGGGCAAGAGACCCAGTACTTC
TRBJ2-6 NA TRBV7-8 NA CASSFWADRISGANVLTF TGTGCCAGCAGCTTTTGGGCCGACAGGATCTCTGGGGCCAACGTCCTGACTTTC
TRBJ1-4 TRBD1 TRBV5-4 NA CASSNPGQGRLANEKLFF TGTGCCAGCAGCAATCCGGGACAGGGCCGCCTCGCTAATGAAAAACTGTTTTTT
TRBJ1-3 NA TRBV30 NA CAWTRRARGNTIYF TGTGCCTGGACGCGCAGGGCGCGGGGAAACACCATATATTTT